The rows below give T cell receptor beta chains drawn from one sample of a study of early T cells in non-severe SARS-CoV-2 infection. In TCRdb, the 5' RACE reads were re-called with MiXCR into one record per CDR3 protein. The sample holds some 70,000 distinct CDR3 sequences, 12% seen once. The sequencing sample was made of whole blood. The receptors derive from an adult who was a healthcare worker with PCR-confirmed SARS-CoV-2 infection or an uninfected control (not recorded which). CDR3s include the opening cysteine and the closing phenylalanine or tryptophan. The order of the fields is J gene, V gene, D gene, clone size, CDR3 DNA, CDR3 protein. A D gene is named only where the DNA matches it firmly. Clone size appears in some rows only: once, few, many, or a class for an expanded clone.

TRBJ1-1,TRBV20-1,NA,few,TGCAGTGCTAGACAAGGAGGGGGCACTGAAGCTTTCTTT,CSARQGGGTEAFF
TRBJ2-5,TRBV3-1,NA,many,TGTGCCAGCAGCCAAGAGTGGGGGGAAACAGAGACCCAGTACTTC,CASSQEWGETETQYF
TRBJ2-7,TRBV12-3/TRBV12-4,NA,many,TGTGCCAGCATTCCCCCCTCTGCCCGGAGCTCCTACGAGCAGTACTTC,CASIPPSARSSYEQYF
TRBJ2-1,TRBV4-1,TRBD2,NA,TGCGCCAGCAGCCGGCTGACTAGCGGCTCCTACAATGAGCAGTTCTTC,CASSRLTSGSYNEQFF
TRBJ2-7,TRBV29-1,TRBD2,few,TGCAGCGTTCCTACGGGGGGCGAGCAGTACTTC,CSVPTGGEQYF
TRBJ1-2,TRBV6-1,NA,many,TGTGCCAGCTCCGGCCTTGACAGAGCCCGAGGCTATGGCTACACCTTC,CASSGLDRARGYGYTF
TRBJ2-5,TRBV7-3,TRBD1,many,TGTGCCAGCAGCCCGGGACAGGGCGAGACCCAGTACTTC,CASSPGQGETQYF
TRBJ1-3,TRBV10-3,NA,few,TGTGCCATCAGAGTCCCCGTTGCGGAAAAATCTGGAAACACCATATATTTT,CAIRVPVAEKSGNTIYF
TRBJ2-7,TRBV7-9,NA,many,TGTGCCAGCAGCTTAAGGGGACAATACGAGCAGTACTTC,CASSLRGQYEQYF
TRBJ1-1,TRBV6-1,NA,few,TGTGCCAGCAGTGAATCTGGGGGGTTCGGAGCTTTCTTT,CASSESGGFGAFF
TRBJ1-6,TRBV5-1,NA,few,TGCGCCAGCAGCTCCATGACGGTCGATAATTCACCCCTCCACTTT,CASSSMTVDNSPLHF
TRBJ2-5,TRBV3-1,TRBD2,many,TGTGCCAGCAGCCAAGAAGCGGGAGGGCCTGGGGCCCAAGAGACCCAGTACTTC,CASSQEAGGPGAQETQYF
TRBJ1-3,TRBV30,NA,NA,TGTGCCTGGACTCGGTTCTCTGGAAACACCATATATTTT,CAWTRFSGNTIYF
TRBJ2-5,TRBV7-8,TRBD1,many,TGTGCCAGCAGCTTAGAGGACAGGGGTCTGGGGGAGACCCAGTACTTC,CASSLEDRGLGETQYF
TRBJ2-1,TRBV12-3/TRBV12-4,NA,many,TGTGCCAGCAGCCCACGGAATGAGCAGTTCTTC,CASSPRNEQFF
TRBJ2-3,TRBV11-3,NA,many,TGTGCCAGCAGTCTGCGGGCGGGAAACACAGATACGCAGTATTTT,CASSLRAGNTDTQYF
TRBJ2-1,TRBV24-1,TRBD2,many,TGTGCCACCAGTGCGGCTAGCGGAACCTACAATGAGCAGTTCTTC,CATSAASGTYNEQFF
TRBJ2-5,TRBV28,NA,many,TGTGCCAGCAGTTGGGCCCGGGGTGTCAAGACCCAGTACTTC,CASSWARGVKTQYF
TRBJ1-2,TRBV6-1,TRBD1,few,TGTGCCAGCACCGAGGGGACAGGGGCCCTCTATGGCTACACCTTC,CASTEGTGALYGYTF
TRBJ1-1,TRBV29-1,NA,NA,TGCAGCGTTGATGGTCAGGGCACTGAAGCTTTCTTT,CSVDGQGTEAFF
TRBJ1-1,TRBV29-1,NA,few,TGCAGCGCCTCCCGGGGGGTCGAAGCTTTCTTT,CSASRGVEAFF
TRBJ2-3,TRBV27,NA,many,TGTGCCAGCAGTCCCCGTGGCGGATCTAGCACAGATACGCAGTATTTT,CASSPRGGSSTDTQYF
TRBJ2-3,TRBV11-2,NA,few,TGTGCCAGCAGCTTAGGACAGTCAGATACGCAGTATTTT,CASSLGQSDTQYF
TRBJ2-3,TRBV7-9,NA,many,TGTGCCAGCAGCCCGAGAAAGGGAGAGGGCGCAGATACGCAGTATTTT,CASSPRKGEGADTQYF
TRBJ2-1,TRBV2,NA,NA,TGTGCCAGCAGAGCGACACCCCTGGGGGGCAATGAGCAGTTCTTC,CASRATPLGGNEQFF
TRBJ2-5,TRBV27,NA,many,TGTGCCAGCAGTTTAAGGATCGGAGCCGCGCAAGAGACCCAGTACTTC,CASSLRIGAAQETQYF
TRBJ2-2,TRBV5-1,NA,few,TGCGCCAGCAGCCCCCTTTCGGGGAACACCGGGGAGCTGTTTTTT,CASSPLSGNTGELFF
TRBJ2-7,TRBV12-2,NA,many,TGTGCAAGTCGCGATCTAGCGGGAGTTGCCTACGAGCAGTACTTC,CASRDLAGVAYEQYF
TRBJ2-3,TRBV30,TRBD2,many,TGTGCCTGGAGGCCTAGCGGGAGGCGCCTATTGGATACGCAGTATTTT,CAWRPSGRRLLDTQYF
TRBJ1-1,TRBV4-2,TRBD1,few,TGTGCCAGCAGCCTAAGAGGACAGGTCATGAACACTGAAGCTTTCTTT,CASSLRGQVMNTEAFF
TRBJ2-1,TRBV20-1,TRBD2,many,TGCAGTGCTAGCACTTCTAGCGGCAGAAACAATGAGCAGTTCTTC,CSASTSSGRNNEQFF
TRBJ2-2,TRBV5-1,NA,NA,TGCGCCAGCAGCTTGATAGAGGGGAACACCGGGGAGCTGTTTTTT,CASSLIEGNTGELFF
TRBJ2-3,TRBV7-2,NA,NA,TGTGCCAGCAGCTTTTACACAGATACGCAGTATTTT,CASSFYTDTQYF
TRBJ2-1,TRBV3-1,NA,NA,TGTGCCAGCAGCCAAGTAATGAGCAATGAGCAGTTCTTC,CASSQVMSNEQFF
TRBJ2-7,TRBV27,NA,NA,TGTGCCAGCACCCCGGGACTTTCCTACGAGCAGTACTTC,CASTPGLSYEQYF
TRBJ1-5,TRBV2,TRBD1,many,TGTGCCAGCAGTGGGGTAGGACAGGGGGCGCGTATTCAGCCCCAGCATTTT,CASSGVGQGARIQPQHF
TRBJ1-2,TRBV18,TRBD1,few,TGTGCCAGCTCACCGGGGACAGGATATGCCTACACCTTC,CASSPGTGYAYTF
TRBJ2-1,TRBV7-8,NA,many,TGTGCCAGCAGCTCCCGATTAGTCTCATCGAGTGAGCAGTTCTTC,CASSSRLVSSSEQFF
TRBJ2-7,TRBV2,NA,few,TGTGCCAGCAATCCCCCAGATCGCCCTAGGGAGCAGTACTTC,CASNPPDRPREQYF
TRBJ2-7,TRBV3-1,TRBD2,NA,TGTGCCAGCAGCCTCGGACTAGCGGGAGGCGAGCAGTACTTC,CASSLGLAGGEQYF
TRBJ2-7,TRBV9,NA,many,TGTGCCAGCAGCGGGGGGACGGAGCAGTACTTC,CASSGGTEQYF
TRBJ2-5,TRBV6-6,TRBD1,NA,TGTGCCAGCAGCATTCGCCCAGGACAGGGGGCTGGAGAGACCCAGTACTTC,CASSIRPGQGAGETQYF
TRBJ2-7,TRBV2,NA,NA,TGTGCCAGCAGTCCGGTCTACGAGCAGTACTTC,CASSPVYEQYF
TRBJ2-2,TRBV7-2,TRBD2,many,TGTGCCAGCAGCTTTCTAGCGGGGAAGAACACCGGGGAGCTGTTTTTT,CASSFLAGKNTGELFF
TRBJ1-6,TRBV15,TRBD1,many,TGTGCCACCAGCGAACTAACGGGACAGTCCCCCTTCGGGCTCCACTTT,CATSELTGQSPFGLHF
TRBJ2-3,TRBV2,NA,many,TGTGCCAGCAGTGCCGAAGTCCAGGATGGTAATACGCAGTATTTT,CASSAEVQDGNTQYF
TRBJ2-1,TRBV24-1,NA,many,TGTGCCACCAGTGATTTGCAAGGCTACAATGAGCAGTTCTTC,CATSDLQGYNEQFF
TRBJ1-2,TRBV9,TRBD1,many,TGTGCCAGCAGCCCTCGTCATACAGGGGACCGACATGGCTACACCTTC,CASSPRHTGDRHGYTF
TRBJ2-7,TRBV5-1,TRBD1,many,TGCGCCAGCAGCTTGGATGGGACAGGGTCCAGGGAGCAGTACTTC,CASSLDGTGSREQYF
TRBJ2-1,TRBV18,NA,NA,TGTGCCAGCTCACCATCCGGAGGCGGGACCTACAATGAGCAGTTCTTC,CASSPSGGGTYNEQFF
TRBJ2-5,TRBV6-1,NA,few,TGTGCCAGCAGTGAAGCGCACGGCAGAGAAGAGACCCAGTACTTC,CASSEAHGREETQYF
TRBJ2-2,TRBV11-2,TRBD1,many,TGTGCCAGCAACGATGGACAGGGCGGCACCGGGGAGCTGTTTTTT,CASNDGQGGTGELFF
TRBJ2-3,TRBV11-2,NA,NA,TGTGCCAGCAGCCCCGGGGCCTTAAGGCGGGAACCAGATACGCAGTATTTT,CASSPGALRREPDTQYF
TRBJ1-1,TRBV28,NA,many,TGTGCCAGCAGCCCTCGGCTTAACACTGAAGCTTTCTTT,CASSPRLNTEAFF
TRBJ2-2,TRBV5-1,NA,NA,TGCGCCAGCAGCTTGGGGACAGCTAGCACCGGGGAGCTGTTTTTT,CASSLGTASTGELFF
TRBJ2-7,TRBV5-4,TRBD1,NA,TGTGCCAGCAGCTCGACAGGGGGGGTCTACGAGCAGTACTTC,CASSSTGGVYEQYF
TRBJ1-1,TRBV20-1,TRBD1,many,TGCAGTGCCCGGACAGGAGACACTGAAGCTTTCTTT,CSARTGDTEAFF
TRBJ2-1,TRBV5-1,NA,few,TGCGCCAGCAGCTTGGTAGCAGGCTCCTACAATGAGCAGTTCTTC,CASSLVAGSYNEQFF
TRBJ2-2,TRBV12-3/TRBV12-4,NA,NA,TGTGCCAGCAGTTTTTATTGGGCTTCGAACACCGGGGAGCTGTTTTTT,CASSFYWASNTGELFF